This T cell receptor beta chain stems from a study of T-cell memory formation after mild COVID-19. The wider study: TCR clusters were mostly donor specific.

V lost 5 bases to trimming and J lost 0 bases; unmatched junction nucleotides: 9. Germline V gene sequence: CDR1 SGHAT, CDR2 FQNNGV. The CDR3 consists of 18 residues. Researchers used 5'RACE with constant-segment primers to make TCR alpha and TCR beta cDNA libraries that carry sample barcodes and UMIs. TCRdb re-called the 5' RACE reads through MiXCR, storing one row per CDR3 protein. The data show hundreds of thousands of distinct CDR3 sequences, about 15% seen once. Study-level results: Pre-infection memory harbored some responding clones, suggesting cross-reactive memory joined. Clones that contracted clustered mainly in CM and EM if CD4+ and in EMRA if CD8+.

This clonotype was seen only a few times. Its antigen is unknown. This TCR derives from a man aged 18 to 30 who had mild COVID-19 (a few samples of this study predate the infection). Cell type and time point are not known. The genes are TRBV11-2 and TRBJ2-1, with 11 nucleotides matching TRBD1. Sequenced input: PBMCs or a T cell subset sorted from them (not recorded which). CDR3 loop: CASSHGTGGRLSYNEQFF. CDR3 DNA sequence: TGTGCCAGCAGCCACGGGACAGGGGGACGCCTCTCCTACAATGAGCAGTTCTTC. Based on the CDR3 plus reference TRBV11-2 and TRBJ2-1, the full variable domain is EAGVAQSPRYKIIEKRQSVAFWCNPISGHATLYWYQQILGQGPKLLIQFQNNGVVDDSQLPKDRFSAERLKGVDSTLKIQPAKLEDSAVYLCASSHGTGGRLSYNEQFFGPGTRLTVL.